A selection of T cell receptor beta chains follows, all from one sample in a study of shared clonotypes between healthy human individuals. The data were produced by immunoSEQ multiplex PCR, yet TCRdb's version contains in-frame clones alone and is incomplete. The sample lists 630,000 or so clones, roughly 98% seen once, with approximately 0.3% in the top ten. The sequenced material came from naive CD8+ T cells sorted from blood. The source is a young man in good health. Each CDR3 is given with its conserved first and last residue. D genes are given only for firm matches. A clone size is listed for some rows: how often the clone was seen (once, few, many), or a class if it is expanded.

V gene	D gene	J gene	clone size	CDR3 protein	CDR3 DNA
TRBV7-9	TRBD1	TRBJ1-4	.	CASSSGTGDEKLFF	TGTGCCAGCAGCTCCGGGACAGGGGATGAAAAACTGTTTTTT
TRBV28	.	TRBJ1-1	.	CASSPRGTEAFF	TGTGCCAGCAGTCCCCGGGGGACTGAAGCTTTCTTT
TRBV4-1	.	TRBJ1-2	.	CASSQGALEGYTF	TGCGCCAGCAGCCAAGGTGCTTTAGAAGGCTACACCTTC
TRBV27	.	TRBJ2-7	.	CASSSDDTDQYF	TGTGCCAGCAGTTCGGACGATACGGATCAGTACTTC
TRBV7-3	TRBD2	TRBJ2-3	.	CASSLTSGRADTQYF	TGTGCCAGCAGCTTAACGTCAGGGAGGGCAGATACGCAGTATTTT
TRBV11-2	.	TRBJ1-1	.	CASSLLPSAPEAFF	TGTGCCAGCAGCTTACTGCCCTCGGCGCCTGAAGCTTTCTTT
TRBV11-2	TRBD2	TRBJ2-1	.	CASSPLLAGEGNEQFF	TGTGCCAGCAGCCCCTTACTAGCGGGAGAAGGCAATGAGCAGTTCTTC
TRBV4-1	.	TRBJ2-1	.	CASSQPAGRDINEQFF	TGCGCCAGCAGCCAACCGGCGGGACGGGATATAAATGAGCAGTTCTTC
TRBV2	.	TRBJ2-1	.	CASSEVSGYNEQFF	TGTGCCAGCAGTGAGGTTAGCGGCTACAATGAGCAGTTCTTC
TRBV5-4	.	TRBJ2-5	.	CASSAPLAQQETQYF	TGTGCCAGCAGCGCTCCACTAGCCCAACAGGAGACCCAGTACTTC
TRBV6-5	TRBD1	TRBJ2-2	.	CASSSRRTGATGELFF	TGTGCCAGCAGTTCCCGGAGGACAGGCGCCACCGGGGAGCTGTTTTTT
TRBV5-5	TRBD1	TRBJ2-7	.	CASSLPGQEYEQYF	TGTGCCAGCAGCCTTCCGGGACAGGAGTACGAGCAGTACTTC
TRBV9	TRBD1	TRBJ1-2	.	CASSASSIIQGPGYTF	TGTGCCAGCAGCGCTAGTTCCATAATACAGGGGCCTGGCTACACCTTC
TRBV9	.	TRBJ1-5	.	CASSAGPFNQPQHF	TGTGCCAGCAGCGCGGGACCTTTCAATCAGCCCCAGCATTTT
TRBV28	.	TRBJ2-7	.	CASSLVTFEQYF	TGTGCCAGCAGTTTGGTCACATTCGAGCAGTACTTC
TRBV7-9	TRBD1	TRBJ1-2	.	CASTVYRGRAYGYTF	TGTGCCAGCACCGTGTACAGGGGGCGAGCCTATGGCTACACCTTC
TRBV27	TRBD2	TRBJ2-1	.	CASRPLAGAGVSYNEQFF	TGTGCCAGCAGACCCTTAGCGGGAGCGGGGGTCTCCTACAATGAGCAGTTCTTC
TRBV2	.	TRBJ1-3	.	CASSEGADSGNTIYF	TGTGCCAGCAGTGAAGGGGCTGACTCTGGAAACACCATATATTTT
TRBV2	.	TRBJ1-1	once	CASNYHLGLNTEAFF	TGTGCCAGCAACTATCATCTGGGACTTAACACTGAAGCTTTCTTT
TRBV27	.	TRBJ2-7	.	CASSLFQSYEQYF	TGTGCCAGCAGTTTATTCCAGTCCTACGAGCAGTACTTC
TRBV7-8	.	TRBJ2-1	.	CASSLEPSNEQFF	TGTGCCAGCAGCTTAGAGCCAAGCAATGAGCAGTTCTTC
TRBV5-4	TRBD1	TRBJ2-1	.	CASSLEWGQGASSEQFF	TGTGCCAGCAGCTTGGAGTGGGGACAGGGGGCTTCAAGTGAGCAGTTCTTC
TRBV5-4	.	TRBJ2-1	.	CASSFRQGLYNEQFF	TGTGCCAGCAGCTTTCGGCAGGGTCTCTACAATGAGCAGTTCTTC
TRBV4-1	.	TRBJ2-5	.	CASSQGIGLQETQYF	TGCGCCAGCAGCCAAGGGATAGGGTTACAAGAGACCCAGTACTTC
TRBV7-2	.	TRBJ2-2	.	CASSPRWDTGELFF	TGTGCCAGCAGCCCCCGCTGGGACACCGGGGAGCTGTTTTTT
TRBV5-1	.	TRBJ1-2	.	CASSQTDFYGYTF	TGCGCCAGCAGCCAGACTGATTTCTATGGCTACACCTTC
TRBV14	TRBD1	TRBJ2-3	.	CASSQDRRGQGVDTQYF	TGTGCCAGCAGCCAAGATCGTAGAGGACAGGGGGTGGATACGCAGTATTTT
TRBV4-2	.	TRBJ1-1	.	CASSQADTNTEAFF	TGTGCCAGCAGCCAAGCTGACACGAACACTGAAGCTTTCTTT
TRBV4-3	.	TRBJ2-7	.	CASSQSPGYEQYF	TGCGCCAGCAGCCAGTCCCCTGGCTACGAGCAGTACTTC
TRBV9	.	TRBJ2-7	.	CASSSGTGVGEQYF	TGTGCCAGCAGCTCCGGGACCGGCGTCGGTGAGCAGTACTTC
TRBV10-3	.	TRBJ2-7	.	CAITRDAHEQYF	TGTGCCATCACTCGGGACGCGCACGAGCAGTACTTC
TRBV7-9	.	TRBJ2-7	.	CASRPDSYYEQYF	TGTGCCAGCAGGCCGGACAGTTACTACGAGCAGTACTTC
TRBV27	.	TRBJ2-5	.	CASSAISTSQETQYF	TGTGCCAGCAGTGCAATAAGTACATCTCAAGAGACCCAGTACTTC
TRBV27	.	TRBJ1-5	.	CASSLRRKNQPQHF	TGTGCCAGCAGTTTAAGGCGGAAAAATCAGCCCCAGCATTTT
TRBV25-1	.	TRBJ1-5	.	CASSEWGANQPQHF	TGTGCCAGCAGTGAGTGGGGGGCCAATCAGCCCCAGCATTTT
TRBV5-6	.	TRBJ1-4	.	CASSLVAREEEKLFF	TGTGCCAGCAGCTTGGTGGCCAGGGAGGAAGAAAAACTGTTTTTT